The entry that follows covers one T cell receptor (beta chain) sequence. Antigen specificity is unknown. Germline V CDR1 and CDR2: MGHRA, YSYEKL. The CDR3 runs 14 residues. V was shortened by 4 bases and J by 4 bases, with 13 bases between the two germline ends. Sequenced by immunoSEQ multiplex PCR; TCRdb stores in-frame clones only, minus some. The sample gives about 88,000 clones, roughly 96% of which show up once; 0.6% to 0.95% is in the top ten. This sample was taken from a study of cytomegalovirus exposure and HLA in healthy donors. Study overall: The same platform used for the 666 first-cohort repertoires was also used for the 120 or so validation repertoires, as a later analysis reported.

The study, taken as a whole, reports: Cytomegalovirus association was assigned to about 150 TCR beta chains. In vitro, a few CMV-associated chains proved specific for CMV antigens. That first-cohort TCR clusters tended to co-occur in the 120 or so validation repertoires was found in a later analysis.

The receptor was isolated from a young man in good health and CMV-seronegative. The sequencing input was PBMCs. The chain joins TRBV4-1 to TRBJ1-1; weak D call: TRBD1 (5 bases). This chain's CDR3 is CASSPEGRVTEAFF. DNA for the CDR3: TGCGCCAGCAGCCCCGAGGGGAGGGTCACTGAAGCTTTCTTT.